Listed below are T cell receptor beta chains from one sample, sequenced in a study of metastatic and nonmetastatic thyroid tumors. TCRdb reanalyzed the PCR reads with MiXCR. The sample includes about 30,000 clones, 20% of them seen just once. Input material: blood. All receptors come from a female donor with papillary thyroid cancer or a benign thyroid nodule (not recorded which). Some clones in this sample may be carry-over from other donors' samples. Each CDR3 is given with its conserved first and last residue. The D gene is left open where the match is weak. The listing skips clone size in some rows; elsewhere it reads once, few, many or a size class.

many	TRBJ1-1	TRBV28	.	TGTGCCAGCAGTTTATGGACAGTCATGAACACTGAAGCTTTCTTT	CASSLWTVMNTEAFF
few	TRBJ2-3	TRBV7-3	TRBD2	TGTGCCAGCAGCTTAATTGGGACCGCGGGGGGCAACACAGATACGCAGTATTTT	CASSLIGTAGGNTDTQYF
many	TRBJ1-5	TRBV27	.	TGTGCCAGCTCGCGCGACGGTGACAATCAGCCCCAGCATTTT	CASSRDGDNQPQHF
few	TRBJ2-7	TRBV28	.	TGTGCCAGCAGTCCTAGGGACCTCTACGAGCAGTACTTC	CASSPRDLYEQYF
many	TRBJ2-1	TRBV11-2	TRBD2	TGTGCCAGCAGTTACAATAGCGGGGGATCCCCGGAGCAGTTCTTC	CASSYNSGGSPEQFF
few	TRBJ1-2	TRBV7-9	.	TGTGCCAGCAGCTTAGGGGGGAACTATGGCTACACCTTC	CASSLGGNYGYTF
many	TRBJ1-5	TRBV14	.	TGTGCCAGCAGTGGACTCAATCAGCCCCAGCATTTT	CASSGLNQPQHF
many	TRBJ1-5	TRBV6-2/TRBV6-3	.	TGTGCCAGCGCGGATTCTTTGGAGCCCCAGCATTTT	CASADSLEPQHF
.	TRBJ2-2	TRBV5-6	.	TGTGCCAGCAGCTTGGTAGGGGGATGGCCCACCGGGGAGCTGTTTTTT	CASSLVGGWPTGELFF
many	TRBJ1-1	TRBV27	.	TGTGCCAGCAGTCGGGGGGCGAGGAACACTGAAGCTTTCTTT	CASSRGARNTEAFF
.	TRBJ1-6	TRBV7-2	.	TGTGCAAGCAGTTTGTTATCAGGGGAATCACCCCTCCACTTT	CASSLLSGESPLHF
many	TRBJ2-3	TRBV20-1	.	TGCAGTACCCCGGTGGTGGATACGCAGTATTTT	CSTPVVDTQYF
many	TRBJ2-3	TRBV6-4	.	TGTGCCAGCTATAGCACAGATACGCAGTATTTT	CASYSTDTQYF
.	TRBJ2-7	TRBV5-1	.	TGCGCCAGCAGGGATGACGGCCCCTACGAGCAGTACTTC	CASRDDGPYEQYF
.	TRBJ2-1	TRBV11-1	TRBD2	TGTGCCAGCAGCTTAGCCGGTCCTAGCGGGAGTGCGTCCTACAATGAGCAGTTCTTC	CASSLAGPSGSASYNEQFF
many	TRBJ2-3	TRBV6-2/TRBV6-3	.	TGTGCCAGCAGTGGGTCTGACACAGATACGCAGTATTTT	CASSGSDTDTQYF
once	TRBJ2-3	TRBV11-2	.	TGTGCCAGCAGCTTAGTTGGGGGAAGAGGCACAGATACGCAGTATTTT	CASSLVGGRGTDTQYF
.	TRBJ2-2	TRBV7-9	TRBD1	TGTGCCAGCAGCCCAGGGACAGCGAACACCGGGGAGCTGTTTTTT	CASSPGTANTGELFF
.	TRBJ1-1	TRBV28	.	TGTGCCAGCGCCTCCGGACCGATGAACACTGAAGCTTTCTTT	CASASGPMNTEAFF
many	TRBJ1-1	TRBV11-1	.	TGTGCCAGCAGCTTAGCGGGTTGGCCAGGCAACACTGAAGCTTTCTTT	CASSLAGWPGNTEAFF
many	TRBJ2-5	TRBV15	.	TGTGCCACCACCAAAGGGACATTGGAGACCCAGTACTTC	CATTKGTLETQYF
few	TRBJ1-4	TRBV6-2/TRBV6-3	.	TGTGCCAGCAGACGACCGGGAGTGAATGAAAAACTGTTTTTT	CASRRPGVNEKLFF
.	TRBJ2-1	TRBV24-1	.	TGTGCCACCAGTGAGATTGGGGGTCGCAGCTCCTACAATGAGCAGTTCTTC	CATSEIGGRSSYNEQFF
many	TRBJ2-5	TRBV28	TRBD1	TGTGCCAGCAGTCCAGGAATAGACAGGGAAGAGACCCAGTACTTC	CASSPGIDREETQYF
.	TRBJ1-2	TRBV7-8	TRBD1	TGTGCCAGCAGCCCCAGGGGGGGGAACAACTATGGCTACACCTTC	CASSPRGGNNYGYTF
.	TRBJ2-7	TRBV24-1	.	TGTGCCACCAGTGATGAGGGCTACGAGCAGTACTTC	CATSDEGYEQYF
.	TRBJ1-5	TRBV20-1	.	TGCAGTGCTAGAGCTGAGGCAGACAGTCAGCCCCAGCATTTT	CSARAEADSQPQHF